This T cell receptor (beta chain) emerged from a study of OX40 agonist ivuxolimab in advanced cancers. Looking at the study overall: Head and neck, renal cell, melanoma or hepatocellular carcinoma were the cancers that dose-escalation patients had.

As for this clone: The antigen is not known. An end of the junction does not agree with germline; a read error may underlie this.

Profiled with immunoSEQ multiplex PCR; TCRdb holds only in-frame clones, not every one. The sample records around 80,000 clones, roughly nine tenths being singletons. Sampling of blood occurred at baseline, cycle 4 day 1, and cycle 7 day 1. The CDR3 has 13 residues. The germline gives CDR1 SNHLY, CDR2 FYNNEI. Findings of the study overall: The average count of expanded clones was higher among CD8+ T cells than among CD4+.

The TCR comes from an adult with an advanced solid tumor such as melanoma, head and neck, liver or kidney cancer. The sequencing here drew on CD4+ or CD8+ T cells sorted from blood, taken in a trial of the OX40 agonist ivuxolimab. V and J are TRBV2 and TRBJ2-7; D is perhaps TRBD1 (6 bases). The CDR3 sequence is CASREGGTYEQYF. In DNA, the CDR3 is TGTGCCAGCAGGGAAGGGGGTACCTACGAGCAGTACTTC. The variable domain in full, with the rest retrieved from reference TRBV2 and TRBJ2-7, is EPEVTQTPSHQVTQMGQEVILRCVPISNHLYFYWYRQILGQKVEFLVSFYNNEISEKSEIFDDQFSVERPDGSNFTLKIRSTKLEDSAMYFCASREGGTYEQYFGPGTRLTVT.